The 20 T cell receptor beta chains given below trace back to one sample, sequenced in a study of T cells in Graves' hyperthyroidism and ophthalmopathy. Researchers took RNA transcripts and amplified the TCR beta CDR3 regions from them. TCR CDR3 underwent first-round RT-PCR with the HTBI primer set. TCRdb re-analysed the multiplex PCR reads in MiXCR, keeping a single row per CDR3 protein. Among about 99,000 distinct CDR3 sequences listed, 47% were seen once. The source material was blood. Source of these receptors: a middle-aged man with Graves' hyperthyroidism.

The genes are TRBV11-2 and TRBJ2-1; D may correspond to TRBD1 or TRBD2 (5 bases each). CDR3 length equals 17 residues. V lost 6 bases, J lost 0 bases, and 18 bases lay in between. The germline CDR1 and CDR2 sequences are SGHAT and FQNNGV. The CDR3 sequence is CASSTRDPRSSYNEQFF. CDR3 DNA sequence: TGTGCCAGCAGTACCCGGGACCCAAGGAGCTCCTACAATGAGCAGTTCTTC.

As DNA, the CDR3 is TGTGCCAGCAGTTGGGAGACTAGCGGAGAGACCCAGTACTTC. It specifies CASSWETSGETQYF. The rearrangement links TRBV7-9 to TRBJ2-5; TRBD2 matches at 9 bases. Germline V gene sequence: CDR1 SEHNR, CDR2 FQNEAQ (reference sequence). Trimming at V came to 6 bases and at J to 4 bases, leaving 6 bases not matched to a gene. The CDR3 runs to 14 residues.

This clonotype came up many times. V is TRBV20-1 and J is TRBJ2-7, with 14 bases lining up with TRBD2. In germline, CDR1 is DFQATT, CDR2 SNEGSKA (reference sequence). The CDR3 totals 14 residues. After removal of 6 bases from V and 2 bases from J, the junction contained 3 bases not matched to a gene. This CDR3 is CSATTSGRAYEQYF. The CDR3 coding sequence is TGCAGTGCGACGACTAGCGGGAGGGCCTACGAGCAGTACTTC.

This chain uses TRBV7-8 with TRBJ2-1; D not resolved. The J call may not be correct, given that the DNA end is closer to TRBJ2-7. The germline CDR1 and CDR2 sequences are SGHVS and FQNEAQ. This CDR3 has 14 residues. Here the CDR3 DNA reads TGTGCCAGCAGCAGCTCGATCGGCAGGTACGAGCAGTACTTC. Encoded protein: CASSSSIGRYEQYF.

About this clonotype itself: Without the conserved terminal phenylalanine or tryptophan, this CDR3 likely stems from a read error. The DNA is omitted, as the CDR3 cannot be located on it reliably, and the CDR3 follows TCRdb's listing. The chain joins TRBV5-4 to TRBJ2-7. From germline, CDR1 is SGHNT and CDR2 YYREEE (reference sequence). From its first to its last residue, the CDR3 has 8 amino acids. CDR3: CASSLAGR.

This clonotype was seen a handful of times. The V call is TRBV7-8, the J call TRBJ1-5; 8 nucleotides agree with TRBD1. V dropped 3 bases and J dropped 9; count of bases not matched to a gene: 10. Germline V CDR1 and CDR2: SGHVS, FQNEAQ. The CDR3 is 15 amino acids. CDR3 coding DNA: TGTGCCAGCAGCTTCGGGGACAGGTGGCAACCGCCCCAGCATTTT. It translates to CASSFGDRWQPPQHF.

This clonotype was observed many times. This chain links TRBV5-4 with TRBJ2-7, with D possibly matching TRBD2 (5 bases). Trimming removed 6 bases from V and 6 bases from J, with 16 bases in between. Per the germline V gene, CDR1 is SGHNT and CDR2 is YYREEE (reference sequence). This CDR3 has 13 residues. The CDR3 coding sequence is TGTGCCAGCACCACCTATGGGAGCATCGAGCAGTACTTC. As protein: CASTTYGSIEQYF. Filled out from reference TRBV5-4 and TRBJ2-7, the complete variable domain reads ETGVTQSPTHLIKTRGQQVTLRCSSQSGHNTVSWYQQALGQGPQFIFQYYREEENGRGNFPPRFSGLQFPNYSSELNVNALELDDSALYLCASTTYGSIEQYFGPGTRLTVT.

This clonotype was detected many times. The chain joins TRBV28 to TRBJ1-2; no reliable D call. The germline V gene encodes CDR1 MDHEN and CDR2 SYDVKM. V was pared by 2 bases and J by 4 bases, with 5 bases between. This CDR3 spans 12 amino acids. This chain's CDR3 is CASSLRSYGYTF. CDR3 nucleotide sequence: TGTGCCAGCAGTTTAAGGAGCTATGGCTACACCTTC.

This clonotype has a count of ten or more. J is TRBJ1-2 and V is TRBV20-1; 11 bases align to TRBD1. J was trimmed by 5 bases and V by 3 bases; bases with no gene match: 11. Germline loops: CDR1 DFQATT, CDR2 SNEGSKA (reference sequence). The CDR3 is 16 residues long. CDR3 loop: CSASGIGQGARYGYTF. CDR3 DNA: TGCAGTGCTAGCGGGATCGGACAGGGGGCTCGTTATGGCTACACCTTC.

About this clonotype itself: One junction end disagrees with the germline gene, perhaps due to a read error. The chain uses TRBV20-1 and TRBJ2-7; D is possibly TRBD1 (6 bases). The CDR3 is 14 residues long. In germline, CDR1 is DFQATT, CDR2 SNEGSKA (reference sequence). CDR3 loop: CSARTRTEGYGQYF. The CDR3 nucleotides read TGCAGTGCTAGAACGCGGACAGAGGGGTACGGGCAGTACTTC.

Of note for this clonotype: At one end the junction does not follow the germline gene, possibly because of a read error. Written as DNA, the CDR3 is TGTGCCAGCAGCCAAAGGGGGGCAGACGGAGGCTGCACCTTC. This codes for CASSQRGADGGCTF. The chain recombines TRBV9 with TRBJ1-2; perhaps TRBD1 as D (6 bases). Germline lookup yields CDR1 SGDLS and CDR2 YYNGEE. This CDR3 comprises 14 residues. Based on the CDR3 plus reference TRBV9 and TRBJ1-2, the full variable domain is DSGVTQTPKHLITATGQRVTLRCSPRSGDLSVYWYQQSLDQGLQFLIQYYNGEERAKGNILERFSAQQFPDLHSELNLSSLELGDSALYFCASSQRGADGGCTFGSGTRLTVV.

At least ten counts were recorded for this clonotype. The chain has TRBV2 and TRBJ2-3, with TRBD2 as a possible D gene (6 bases). This CDR3 is 16 amino acids long. Germline V lookup: CDR1 SNHLY, CDR2 FYNNEI. The germline V and J ends were trimmed by 5 bases and 2 bases, with 17 bases remaining between them. The CDR3 loop reads CASSRVRDPPTDTQYF. CDR3 nucleotides: TGTGCCAGCAGTCGGGTGCGGGATCCCCCCACAGATACGCAGTATTTT.

This clonotype has at least ten counts. The chain joins TRBV15 to TRBJ1-1; no definite D call. The CDR3 totals 13 residues. Germline lookup yields CDR1 LNHNV and CDR2 YYDKDF (reference sequence). V lost 2 bases, J lost 4 bases, and 8 bases lay in between. CDR3 protein: CATSRKRATEAFF. CDR3 nucleotides: TGTGCCACCAGCAGAAAAAGGGCCACTGAAGCTTTCTTT.

The gene calls are TRBV9 and TRBJ2-3, with D tentatively TRBD1 (6 bases). The germline V and J ends were trimmed by 3 bases and 1 base, with 12 bases remaining between them. The CDR3 is made up of 15 amino acids. Germline V gene lookup returns CDR1 SGDLS and CDR2 YYNGEE. For the CDR3, the DNA is TGTGCCAGCAGCGGGTGCAGGGGTCGCACAGATACGCAGTATTTT. Amino acids: CASSGCRGRTDTQYF.

With regard to this clonotype: With a much larger clone just one base away, this may be a read error. The J gene is TRBJ2-7, the V gene TRBV28, with 10 bases fitting TRBD2. Germline V gene data show CDR1 as MDHEN and CDR2 as SYDVKM. The CDR3 covers 13 residues. CDR3 in amino acids: CASSLSGRALKSV. CDR3 bases: TGTGCCAGCAGTTTAAGCGGGAGGGCCCTCAAAAGTGTG.

This clonotype was detected many times. The gene calls are TRBV20-1 and TRBJ1-1, with D unclear. The germline V gene encodes CDR1 DFQATT and CDR2 SNEGSKA (reference sequence). This CDR3 is 14 amino acids long. Trimming removed 0 bases from V and 5 bases from J, with 13 bases in between. CDR3 sequence reads: CSARDRGSGTEAFF. CDR3 nucleotide sequence: TGCAGTGCTAGAGATCGCGGCAGCGGTACTGAAGCTTTCTTT.

About this clonotype itself: Mismatch with germline at one junction end may stem from a read error. The CDR3 coding sequence is TGCGCCAACAGTTCCAGGGGATCCTCCTACAATGAGCAGTTCTTC. It is translated as CANSSRGSSYNEQFF. The rearrangement uses TRBV7-8 and TRBJ2-1; TRBD1 might be the D (6 bases). The V gene's germline CDR1 is SGHVS and CDR2 FQNEAQ. The CDR3 consists of 15 residues. Drawing the rest from reference TRBV7-8 and TRBJ2-1, the complete variable domain is GAGVSQSPRYKVAKRGQDVALRCDPISGHVSLFWYQQALGQGPEFLTYFQNEAQLDKSGLPSDRFFAERPEGSVSTLKIQRTQQEDSAVYLCANSSRGSSYNEQFFGPGTRLTVL.

Ten or more counts support this clonotype. The chain joins TRBV7-3 to TRBJ2-2; D is possibly TRBD1 or TRBD2 (5 bases each). V lost 1 base, J lost 6 bases, and 12 bases lay in between. CDR1 and CDR2 (germline): SGHTA, FQGTGA. This CDR3 region has 15 residues. The CDR3 loop is CASSLRGSYAGELFF. In nucleotides, the CDR3 is TGTGCCAGCAGCTTAAGGGGGAGTTACGCCGGGGAGCTGTTTTTT. Supplemented by reference TRBV7-3 and TRBJ2-2, the full variable domain reads GAGVSQTPSNKVTEKGKYVELRCDPISGHTALYWYRQSLGQGPEFLIYFQGTGAADDSGLPNDRFFAVRPEGSVSTLKIQRTERGDSAVYLCASSLRGSYAGELFFGEGSRLTVL.

This clonotype came up once. This clone may be a read error of a much larger clone one base away. Given the absence of the conserved phenylalanine or tryptophan at the CDR3 end, a read error is likely. The DNA is omitted, as the CDR3 cannot be located on it reliably, and the CDR3 follows TCRdb's listing. The rearrangement links TRBV5-4 to TRBJ2-7. In germline, CDR1 is SGHNT, CDR2 YYREEE (reference sequence). The CDR3 is 12 amino acids long, termini counted. The CDR3 sequence: CASSLDSYEQHL.

The chain uses TRBV6-6 and TRBJ1-2; possibly TRBD1 for D (6 bases). Deletions cut 10 bases from V and 8 bases from J, with 23 bases between. Germline values: CDR1 MNHNY, CDR2 SVGAGI (reference sequence). The CDR3 is 14 amino acids. The CDR3 DNA is TGTGCCACCTCAAAGGGGGAGGTCAAGGAGGGCTACACCTTC. It codes for CATSKGEVKEGYTF.